These T cell receptor beta chains were read from a single sample in a study of neoadjuvant nivolumab and ipilimumab in lung cancer. Repertoires were generated with immunoSEQ multiplex PCR, while TCRdb's copy carries only in-frame clones and drops some. The sample lists some 43,000 clones, more than 85% occurring once. Sample: blood, taken before neoadjuvant nivolumab, alone or with ipilimumab. These receptors all stem from an adult with non-small cell lung cancer. Some clones in this sample may be carry-over from other donors' samples. Each CDR3 is given with its conserved first and last residue. A D gene is named only where the DNA matches it firmly. Size tells how often a clone was seen (once, few, many) or the class of an expanded clone, and some rows leave it out.

.,TRBJ1-2,TRBV18,TRBD1,15,CASSPTGGANYGYTF,TGTGCCAGCTCACCTACAGGGGGCGCCAACTATGGCTACACCTTC
.,TRBJ2-7,TRBV25-1,TRBD1,14,CASSESGGYYEQYF,TGTGCCAGCAGTGAATCAGGGGGCTACTACGAGCAGTACTTC
.,TRBJ2-2,TRBV6-6,TRBD1,15,CASRAGTGLTGELFF,TGTGCCAGCAGAGCCGGGACAGGCCTCACCGGGGAGCTGTTTTTT
.,TRBJ1-2,TRBV19,TRBD1,13,CASTRTGHPGYTF,TGTGCCAGTACGAGGACAGGTCATCCTGGCTACACCTTC
.,TRBJ1-1,TRBV6-5,.,13,CASSTGPGTEAFF,TGTGCCAGCAGTACGGGGCCGGGCACTGAAGCTTTCTTT
.,TRBJ1-2,TRBV9,.,14,CASSVGVGPHGYTF,TGTGCCAGCAGCGTAGGGGTAGGACCGCATGGCTACACCTTC
once,TRBJ2-5,TRBV13,.,15,CASSHWQESQETQYF,TGTGCCAGCAGCCATTGGCAGGAAAGCCAAGAGACCCAGTACTTC
.,TRBJ1-5,TRBV15,.,15,CATSRDLEGNQPQHF,TGTGCCACCAGCAGAGATTTGGAGGGAAATCAGCCCCAGCATTTT
.,TRBJ1-2,TRBV6-5,.,14,CASSSGGTNYGYTF,TGTGCCAGCAGTTCCGGGGGGACTAACTATGGCTACACCTTC
once,TRBJ1-2,TRBV6-5,.,15,CASTPSTLANYGYTF,TGTGCCAGCACCCCCTCCACACTCGCTAACTATGGCTACACCTTC
.,TRBJ2-1,TRBV7-7,TRBD2,15,CASSPLGREGNEQFF,TGTGCTAGCAGCCCCTTGGGGCGGGAGGGCAATGAGCAGTTCTTC
.,TRBJ1-1,TRBV6-1,.,19,CASSEGARGYSHVGTEAFF,TGTGCCAGCAGTGAGGGGGCGAGGGGGTACTCCCATGTGGGCACTGAAGCTTTCTTT
.,TRBJ2-3,TRBV30,TRBD2,14,CAWGTSGRTDTQYF,TGTGCCTGGGGGACTAGCGGGAGGACAGATACGCAGTATTTT
.,TRBJ1-2,TRBV19,TRBD1,15,CASSNLGQGRYGYTF,TGTGCCAGTAGTAATCTGGGACAGGGTCGGTATGGCTACACCTTC
.,TRBJ2-1,TRBV14,TRBD2,16,CASSQDLGLANNEQFF,TGTGCCAGCAGCCAAGATCTTGGACTAGCGAACAATGAGCAGTTCTTC
.,TRBJ1-2,TRBV2,TRBD1,15,CASTGPDRGHYGYTF,TGTGCCAGCACGGGTCCGGACAGGGGGCACTATGGCTACACCTTC
.,TRBJ2-7,TRBV28,TRBD1,14,CASSPAGGAYEQYF,TGTGCCAGCAGTCCCGCAGGGGGCGCCTACGAGCAGTACTTC
.,TRBJ2-7,TRBV6-5,.,14,CASREPTPPYEQYF,TGTGCCAGCAGGGAACCGACTCCCCCCTACGAGCAGTACTTC
.,TRBJ2-3,TRBV2,.,15,CASRTGSAYTDTQYF,TGTGCCAGCAGGACCGGGAGCGCATACACAGATACGCAGTATTTT
once,TRBJ2-1,TRBV18,TRBD2,16,CASSLGRTSGRNEQFF,TGTGCCAGCTCACTTGGAAGGACTAGCGGGAGGAATGAGCAGTTCTTC
.,TRBJ2-5,TRBV5-1,TRBD2,18,CASSLPGLAGGGQETQYF,TGCGCCAGCAGCTTACCGGGACTAGCGGGAGGTGGTCAAGAGACCCAGTACTTC
few,TRBJ1-5,TRBV19,.,14,CASSGAQGNQPQHF,TGTGCCAGTAGTGGGGCACAGGGAAACCAGCCCCAGCATTTT
.,TRBJ1-2,TRBV6-5,TRBD1,13,CASSRSTGFGYTF,TGTGCCAGCAGTCGATCGACAGGGTTTGGCTACACCTTC
.,TRBJ2-3,TRBV6-1,.,14,CASSAGWGTDTQYF,TGTGCCAGCAGTGCGGGGTGGGGAACAGATACGCAGTATTTT